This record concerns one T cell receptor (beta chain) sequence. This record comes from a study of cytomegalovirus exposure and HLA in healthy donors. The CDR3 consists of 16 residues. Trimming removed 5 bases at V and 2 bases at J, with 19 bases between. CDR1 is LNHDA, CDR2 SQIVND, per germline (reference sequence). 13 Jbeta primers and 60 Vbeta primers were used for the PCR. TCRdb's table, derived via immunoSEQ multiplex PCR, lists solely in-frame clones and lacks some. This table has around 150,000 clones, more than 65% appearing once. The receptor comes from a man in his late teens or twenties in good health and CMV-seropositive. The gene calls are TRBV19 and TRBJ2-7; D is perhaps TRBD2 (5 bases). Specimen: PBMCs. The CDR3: CASSPRSRTGAYEQYF. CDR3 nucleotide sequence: TGTGCCAGTAGTCCACGATCGCGGACCGGGGCCTACGAGCAGTACTTC. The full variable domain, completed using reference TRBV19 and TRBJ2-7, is DGGITQSPKYLFRKEGQNVTLSCEQNLNHDAMYWYRQDPGQGLRLIYYSQIVNDFQKGDIAEGYSVSREKKESFPLTVTSAQKNPTAFYLCASSPRSRTGAYEQYFGPGTRLTVT.